The source of this TCR beta chain is a study of CD4 T cells in relation to SARS-CoV-2 and coronaviruses. Study-wide context: The HLA restriction of the shared crossreactive spike epitopes was mapped. Broader study findings: No donor gave both pre-pandemic and post-infection samples.

This CDR3 contains 15 residues. Between the trimmed V and J ends, which lost 3 bases and 1 base, there was a span of 12 bases. Per the germline V gene, CDR1 is SEHNR and CDR2 is FQNEAQ (reference sequence). About this clone itself: Its antigen is as yet unknown.

CD4+ T cells from unexposed donors were obtained before the COVID-19 pandemic (2011-2018). CD4+ T cells were isolated from the cells after about ten days of culture. Sequencing was performed with immunoSEQ multiplex PCR; in TCRdb, only in-frame clones are kept and a portion is missing. Here the sample spans around 25,000 clones, about 76% being singletons. Sequencing used CD4+ T cells from PBMCs, cultured in vitro. The genes are TRBV7-9 and TRBJ2-5; unclear D gene. This clonotype was obtained from a human donor in good health. CDR3 region: CASSLSSSSQETQYF. The CDR3 bases are TGTGCCAGCAGCTTGTCTTCCAGCTCCCAAGAGACCCAGTACTTC.